There are many counts of the clone carrying this T cell receptor (beta chain). The entry originates in a study of beta chain features in type 1 diabetes. CDR3 length: 15 residues. Expressed TCRB transcripts were sequenced after all isolated RNA was converted to cDNA. Here immunoSEQ multiplex PCR was the method, and the copy in TCRdb shows in-frame clones only, minus some. The table has under 250,000 clones, about a tenth seen once. The sequence was obtained from a man aged 18 to 29 in good health. Sequencing used central memory CD4+ T cells from blood. The rearrangement uses TRBV21-1 and TRBJ1-2; the table's D call of TRBD1 was not tested on the DNA. TRBV21-1 is assigned pseudogene status. The CDR3 protein is CASSAQGSAAYGYTF. The CDR3, as DNA: TGTGCCAGCAGCGCCCAGGGGTCCGCGGCCTATGGCTACACCTTC.